The 5 T cell receptor beta chains below were found in one sample sequenced in a study of shared clonotypes between healthy human individuals. The naive CD8 population came from CD45RO-negative cells selected for CCR7, without terminally differentiated effector memory CD45RA+ cells. Profiled with immunoSEQ multiplex PCR; TCRdb holds only in-frame clones, not every one. The repertoire holds 800,000 to 950,000 clones, with 95% to 97% as singletons. Sequenced material: naive CD8+ T cells sorted from blood. The source is a man younger than 45 in good health.

The gene calls are TRBV6-5 and TRBJ1-2; 9 bases are shared with TRBD1. CDR3 length: 13 amino acids. The germline V gene encodes CDR1 MNHEY and CDR2 SVGAGI. J gave up 12 bases and V 5 bases, and 10 bases lay outside the gene matches. Here the CDR3 DNA reads TGTGCCAGCAGTCCCGGACAGGGGTTCGTCAACACCTTC. It is translated as CASSPGQGFVNTF.

The J gene is TRBJ1-5, the V gene TRBV19; no reliable D call. The CDR3 has 15 residues. CDR1 and CDR2 from the germline V gene are LNHDA and SQIVND (reference sequence). Trimming stripped 2 bases from V and 3 bases from J, with 11 bases between. The CDR3 protein is CASSIRGTNNQPQHF. CDR3 DNA sequence: TGTGCCAGTAGTATACGAGGAACCAACAATCAGCCCCAGCATTTT.

This chain links TRBV5-1 with TRBJ1-1; TRBD1 might be the D (6 bases). The germline V gene encodes CDR1 SGHRS and CDR2 YFSETQ. The ends were cut back, 6 bases at V and 2 bases at J, with 14 bases in the middle. CDR3 length equals 14 residues. The CDR3 DNA reads as TGCGCCAGCACCCGAGGGGGGAAAAACACTGAAGCTTTCTTT. Translating it yields CASTRGGKNTEAFF. Variable domain in full (rest from reference TRBV5-1 and TRBJ1-1): KAGVTQTPRYLIKTRGQQVTLSCSPISGHRSVSWYQQTPGQGLQFLFEYFSETQRNKGNFPGRFSGRQFSNSRSEMNVSTLELGDSALYLCASTRGGKNTEAFFGQGTRLTVV.

The chain has TRBV28 and TRBJ2-7; 13 nucleotides align to TRBD2. Germline V lookup: CDR1 MDHEN, CDR2 SYDVKM. CDR3 length: 19 amino acids. V gave up 2 bases and J gave up 3 bases; unmatched junction bases: 13. The CDR3 reads CASSLRPGTSGIGFYEQYF. CDR3 DNA: TGTGCCAGCAGTTTACGCCCAGGGACTAGCGGGATAGGGTTCTACGAGCAGTACTTC.

This clone was observed a single time. J is TRBJ2-7 and V is TRBV5-4; the D gene is possibly TRBD2 (6 bases). V was shortened by 1 base and J by 6 bases, with 17 bases between the two germline ends. Per the germline V gene, CDR1 is SGHNT and CDR2 is YYREEE (reference sequence). The length of the CDR3 is 15 residues. CDR3 bases: TGTGCCAGCAGCTTGCGGGACTGGAACGGCGGCGAGCAGTACTTC. Its protein product is CASSLRDWNGGEQYF.